Listed here are 25 T cell receptor beta chains from one sample, sequenced in a study of response to subunit inactivated influenza vaccine (dated by TCRdb to between 2018 and 2020). Library preparation used RT-PCR. Sequencing was carried out with an Illumina HiSeq 2500. TCRdb took the public reads, trimmed them with fastp at Q25, ran MiXCR for clone calling and kept in-frame beta chains. Rows are combined by CDR3 protein, so each entry shows the most common genes and DNA. This sample holds 450,000 to 700,000 distinct CDR3 sequences; around 15% were observed only once. The biggest ten clones account for over 8.5% of the sample. Sequencing was performed on PBMCs from blood, taken approximately 13 days after vaccination. These receptors originate from a man aged 50 to 60 who received an inactivated influenza vaccine. Donor details come from another sample of the same person, matched by shared clones.

The gene calls are TRBV12-3 or TRBV12-4 and TRBJ2-7; D unresolved. The germline V and J ends were trimmed by 5 bases and 3 bases, with 8 bases remaining between them. There are 12 residues in the CDR3. CDR3 region: CASSEVRYEQYF. The DNA of the CDR3 is TGTGCCAGCAGTGAGGTCCGCTACGAGCAGTACTTC.

The rearrangement links TRBV24-1 to TRBJ2-1; TRBD2 agrees at 10 bases. The germline V gene has CDR1 KGHDR and CDR2 SFDVKD. There are 14 residues in the CDR3. V lost 9 bases and J lost 2; bases outside the gene matches: 3. The chain's CDR3 is CATSTSGAYNEQFF. The CDR3 bases are TGTGCCACCTCTACTAGCGGGGCCTACAATGAGCAGTTCTTC.

This clonotype has more than one count but fewer than ten. The V and J genes are TRBV11-2 and TRBJ1-1; no reliable D call. Germline CDR1 reads SGHAT; CDR2 reads FQNNGV. V lost 6 bases, J lost 8 bases, and 13 bases lay in between. There are 12 residues in the CDR3. This CDR3 is CASRRTDGEAFF. CDR3 nucleotide sequence: TGTGCCAGCAGACGGACGGACGGCGAAGCTTTCTTT.

This rearrangement joins TRBV4-3 to TRBJ2-5; TRBD2 matches at 9 bases. In germline, CDR1 is LGHNA, CDR2 YSLEER. The length of the CDR3 is 17 residues. The junction had 9 bases not matched to a gene; V was cut back by 0 bases and J by 4 bases. The CDR3 loop reads CASSQDRWLAGRETQYF. DNA of the CDR3: TGCGCCAGCAGCCAAGATCGTTGGCTAGCGGGGCGAGAGACCCAGTACTTC.

The chain links TRBV19 to TRBJ2-4, with D unclear. The length of the CDR3 is 13 residues. V was pared by 4 bases and J by 12 bases, with 16 bases between. Germline V gene lookup returns CDR1 LNHDA and CDR2 SQIVND (reference sequence). This chain's CDR3 is CASSTSLGSAQYF. The DNA of the CDR3 is TGTGCCAGTAGTACCTCTTTGGGAAGCGCTCAGTACTTC.

This clonotype occurred a few times. The V and J genes are TRBV20-1 and TRBJ2-5; 11 nucleotides match TRBD2. V shed 4 bases, J shed 5 bases, and the junction held 9 bases outside the gene matches. The CDR3 consists of 15 residues. In germline, CDR1 is DFQATT, CDR2 SNEGSKA (reference sequence). CDR3 region: CSAKPTSGSVETQYF. CDR3 in DNA: TGCAGTGCTAAACCTACTAGCGGGAGTGTTGAGACCCAGTACTTC.

This clonotype was detected only a few times. V is TRBV24-1 and J is TRBJ2-2; D assignment may be TRBD1 or TRBD2 (6 bases each). CDR1 and CDR2 (germline): KGHDR, SFDVKD. Trimming left V 3 bases short and J 7 bases short, with 14 bases between. This CDR3 has 15 residues. CDR3 DNA sequence: TGTGCCACCAGTGATCCCACGGGGGCGCACGGGGAGCTGTTTTTT. It is translated as CATSDPTGAHGELFF.

The CDR3 nucleotides read TGTGCCAGCAGGGGAGGGACAGGGGGACCGCTAGCTTTCTTT. The encoded protein is CASRGGTGGPLAFF. This chain links TRBV2 with TRBJ1-1; 11 bases line up with TRBD1. Trimming took 6 bases from V and 10 from J; bases not matched to a gene: 10. The CDR3 runs 14 residues. CDR1 SNHLY and CDR2 FYNNEI come from the germline V gene. The variable domain in full, completed from reference TRBV2 and TRBJ1-1, reads EPEVTQTPSHQVTQMGQEVILRCVPISNHLYFYWYRQILGQKVEFLVSFYNNEISEKSEIFDDQFSVERPDGSNFTLKIRSTKLEDSAMYFCASRGGTGGPLAFFGQGTRLTVV.

V and J are TRBV7-6 and TRBJ2-3; tentatively, D is TRBD2 (6 bases). The ends were cut back, 5 bases at V and 0 bases at J, with 12 bases in the middle. Per the germline V gene, CDR1 is SGHVS and CDR2 is FNYEAQ. The CDR3 extends over 15 amino acids. Here the CDR3 DNA reads TGTGCCAGCAGCCGCCCTGGAGGGAGCACAGATACGCAGTATTTT. Amino acid sequence: CASSRPGGSTDTQYF.

A few counts support this clonotype. The CDR3 nucleotides are TGTGCCAGCAGTACTACAGGGATAGCCAAAAACATTCAGTACTTC. It translates to CASSTTGIAKNIQYF. The chain carries TRBV12-3 or TRBV12-4 and TRBJ2-4, with a possible D match to TRBD1 (6 bases). Trimming took 5 bases from V and 0 from J, leaving 11 bases between them. The CDR3 consists of 15 residues.

The chain recombines TRBV24-1 with TRBJ1-1, with a tentative D call TRBD1 (6 bases). Trimming cost V 4 bases and J 8 bases, with 10 bases left between them. CDR3 size: 12 residues. Germline V gives CDR1 KGHDR, CDR2 SFDVKD. The CDR3 protein is CATSDPQGEAFF. As DNA, the CDR3 is TGTGCCACCAGTGACCCGCAGGGGGAAGCTTTCTTT.

This clonotype was recorded once. V and J are TRBV20-1 and TRBJ2-7; no clear D. The CDR3 runs to 15 residues. V was trimmed by 5 bases and J by 2 bases, leaving 19 bases between them. The germline CDR1 and CDR2 sequences are DFQATT and SNEGSKA (reference sequence). CDR3 DNA: TGCAGTGCTCCAACTTCCATCTTTAATCCCTACGAGCAGTACTTC. Its translation: CSAPTSIFNPYEQYF.

This clonotype was seen a handful of times. The chain has TRBV5-1 and TRBJ2-7, with 7 bases matching TRBD1. Germline V gene sequence: CDR1 SGHRS, CDR2 YFSETQ. The V and J ends lost 6 bases and 3 bases, in that order; junction bases with no gene match: 3. The CDR3 has 12 residues. The CDR3 nucleotides are TGCGCCAGCACAGACAGGGACTACGAGCAGTACTTC. Its protein is CASTDRDYEQYF.

This chain links TRBV11-2 with TRBJ1-6, with TRBD1 matching 8 bases. V gave up 4 bases and J gave up 9 bases; unmatched junction bases: 8. CDR1 is SGHAT, CDR2 FQNNGV, per germline. CDR3 length: 15 amino acids. The DNA of the CDR3 is TGTGCCAGCAGCTATTCGACAGGGGTGGGTTCACCCCTCCACTTT. This gives the protein CASSYSTGVGSPLHF.

This clonotype was counted between two and nine times. The chain is built from TRBV28 and TRBJ2-3; a possible D gene is TRBD2 (6 bases). The CDR3 spans 15 residues. Between the trimmed V and J ends, which lost 5 bases and 5 bases, there was a span of 17 bases. Germline-derived CDR1 and CDR2 are MDHEN and SYDVKM. The CDR3 DNA reads as TGTGCCAGCAGTCCCTCGGGACTGGATGGAGATACGCAGTATTTT. This encodes CASSPSGLDGDTQYF.

This clonotype was recorded a few times. The rearrangement uses TRBV6-1 and TRBJ2-2; 7 bases align to TRBD1. CDR3 length: 15 amino acids. V shed 8 bases, J shed 0 bases, and the junction held 6 bases outside the gene matches. Germline V gives CDR1 MNHNS, CDR2 SASEGT. This CDR3 is CASAAGTANTGELFF. Written as DNA, the CDR3 is TGTGCCAGCGCTGCCGGGACAGCGAACACCGGGGAGCTGTTTTTT.

This clonotype was counted between two and nine times. The rearrangement joins TRBV20-1 to TRBJ2-1, with TRBD2 as a possible D gene (7 bases). The CDR3 length is 15 residues. Trimming took off 6 bases at V and 2 bases at J, with 17 bases between the two ends. The germline V gene has CDR1 DFQATT and CDR2 SNEGSKA (reference sequence). This chain's CDR3 is CSAPRGGGPYNEQFF. The CDR3 nucleotides read TGCAGTGCCCCGAGGGGGGGGGGACCCTACAATGAGCAGTTCTTC.

The rearrangement joins TRBV28 to TRBJ2-4; D ambiguous. The CDR3 sequence is 11 residues long. The germline V gene encodes CDR1 MDHEN and CDR2 SYDVKM. With 6 bases removed from V and 7 bases from J, the gap between germline ends came to 7 bases. CDR3 nucleotide sequence: TGTGCCAGCAGATCCCCTAACATTCAGTACTTC. This sequence encodes CASRSPNIQYF.

This clonotype was observed a few times. This chain links TRBV6-5 with TRBJ2-7; 11 bases line up with TRBD2. CDR1 is MNHEY and CDR2 is SVGAGI in the germline V gene. The CDR3 runs 15 residues. V lost 4 bases to trimming and J lost 5 bases; unmatched junction nucleotides: 7. The CDR3 region is CASSFTSGSGNEQYF. DNA of the CDR3: TGTGCCAGCAGTTTCACTAGCGGGAGTGGAAACGAGCAGTACTTC.

This clonotype was observed a few times. V usage is TRBV20-1 and J usage is TRBJ2-4; D unclear. Germline V gene sequence: CDR1 DFQATT, CDR2 SNEGSKA (reference sequence). Trimming shortened V by 3 bases and J by 1 base, and 7 bases separated the two germline ends. This CDR3 is built from 13 residues. The CDR3 protein is CSARAVAKNIQYF. The CDR3 nucleotides are TGCAGTGCTAGGGCCGTGGCCAAAAACATTCAGTACTTC.

The table lists this clonotype with many counts. This chain links TRBV5-6 with TRBJ2-7, with D maybe TRBD2 (5 bases). CDR1 and CDR2 from the germline V gene are SGHDT and YYEEEE. V was cut by 0 bases and J by 5 bases, with 9 bases left in between. The length of the CDR3 is 13 residues. Here the CDR3 reads CASSLAGSHEQYF. CDR3 DNA sequence: TGTGCCAGCAGCTTGGCGGGGAGTCACGAGCAGTACTTC.

The rearrangement joins TRBV7-9 to TRBJ1-6; no clear D gene. Germline-derived CDR1 and CDR2 are SEHNR and FQNEAQ (reference sequence). V was shortened by 5 bases and J by 0 bases, with 11 bases between the two germline ends. This CDR3 has 16 amino acids. CDR3 loop: CASSGLISSYNSPLHF. The CDR3 DNA sequence: TGTGCCAGCAGCGGACTGATTAGCTCCTATAATTCACCCCTCCACTTT.

The gene calls are TRBV7-6 and TRBJ2-7; 9 bases are shared with TRBD1. The V segment lost 3 bases and the J segment 5 bases; nucleotides outside the gene matches: 5. The CDR3 sequence is 14 residues long. Germline V lookup: CDR1 SGHVS, CDR2 FNYEAQ. The CDR3 region is CASSFRDRVHEQYF. DNA of the CDR3: TGTGCCAGCAGCTTCCGGGACAGGGTCCACGAGCAGTACTTC.

The chain combines TRBV18 with TRBJ1-5; 7 positions agree with TRBD1. Germline CDR1 and CDR2: KGHSH and LQKENI. The J segment lost 8 bases and the V segment lost 1 base, leaving 5 bases of the junction unmatched. CDR3 length equals 14 residues. CDR3 amino acids: CASSPRRGREPQHF. CDR3 in DNA: TGTGCCAGCTCACCACGCAGGGGGAGGGAGCCCCAGCATTTT. Full variable domain (rest looked up from reference TRBV18 and TRBJ1-5): NAGVMQNPRHLVRRRGQEARLRCSPMKGHSHVYWYRQLPEEGLKFMVYLQKENIIDESGMPKERFSAEFPKEGPSILRIQQVVRGDSAAYFCASSPRRGREPQHFGDGTRLSIL.

This clonotype occurred a few times. V is TRBV5-1 and J is TRBJ2-2, with 8 nucleotides matching TRBD2. The junction had 6 bases not matched to a gene; V was cut back by 4 bases and J by 4 bases. This CDR3 contains 15 residues. Per the germline V gene, CDR1 is SGHRS and CDR2 is YFSETQ. This CDR3 reads CASSESGGVTGELFF. The CDR3 bases are TGCGCCAGCAGCGAAAGCGGGGGAGTCACCGGGGAGCTGTTTTTT. Looking up the rest from reference TRBV5-1 and TRBJ2-2 gives the full variable domain: KAGVTQTPRYLIKTRGQQVTLSCSPISGHRSVSWYQQTPGQGLQFLFEYFSETQRNKGNFPGRFSGRQFSNSRSEMNVSTLELGDSALYLCASSESGGVTGELFFGEGSRLTVL.